This T cell receptor beta chain was identified in a study of blood T cell repertoires in COVID-19. Turning to the study itself: The origin of the acute and convalescent COVID-19 samples was the United States, Italy and Spain. The cDNA or gDNA used as material had been derived from T cells, B-cell-depleted T cells, or PBMCs.

Original data processing: Reference gene primer amplification in the assay estimated nucleated cell counts. The data were produced by immunoSEQ multiplex PCR, yet TCRdb's version contains in-frame clones alone and is incomplete. V and J calls plus clone size are reproduced from that table; the DNA served to infer D and trimming. The sample lists about 240,000 clones, roughly 87% occurring once. The junction had 5 bases not matched to a gene; V was cut back by 6 bases and J by 8 bases. This CDR3 is built from 15 residues. Germline CDR1 is MNHEY and CDR2 is SVGAGI. The TCR originated in a man aged 60-69 years who had recovered from COVID-19. Sequencing used peripheral blood. The V gene is TRBV6-5, the J gene TRBJ1-6, with 12 bases identical to TRBD1. The CDR3, as DNA: TGTGCCAGCAGCAGGGACAGGGGGCAGGATTCACCCCTCCACTTT. It encodes CASSRDRGQDSPLHF.